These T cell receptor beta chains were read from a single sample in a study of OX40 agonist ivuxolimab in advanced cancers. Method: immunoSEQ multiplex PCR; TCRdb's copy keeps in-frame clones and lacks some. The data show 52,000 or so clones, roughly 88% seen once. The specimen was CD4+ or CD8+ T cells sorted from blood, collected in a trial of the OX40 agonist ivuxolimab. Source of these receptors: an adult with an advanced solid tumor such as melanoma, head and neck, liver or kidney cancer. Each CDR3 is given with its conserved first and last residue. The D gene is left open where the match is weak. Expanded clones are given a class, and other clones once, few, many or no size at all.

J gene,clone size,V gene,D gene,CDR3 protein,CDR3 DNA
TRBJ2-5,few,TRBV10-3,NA,CATRGSQETQYF,TGTGCCACCCGGGGGAGCCAAGAGACCCAGTACTTC
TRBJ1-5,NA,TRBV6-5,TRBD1,CASSYDRVKPQHF,TGTGCCAGCAGTTATGACAGGGTGAAGCCCCAGCATTTT
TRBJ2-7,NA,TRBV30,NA,CAWSGGTYEQYF,TGTGCCTGGAGTGGGGGGACCTACGAGCAGTACTTC
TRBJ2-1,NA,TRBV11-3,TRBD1,CASSSPGQGRDEQFF,TGTGCCAGCAGCTCCCCGGGACAGGGAAGGGATGAGCAGTTCTTC
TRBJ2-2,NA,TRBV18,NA,CASSRIDDGELFF,TGTGCCAGCTCACGGATAGATGACGGGGAGCTGTTTTTT
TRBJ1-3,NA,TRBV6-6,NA,CASKQEAGNTIYF,TGTGCCAGCAAGCAGGAGGCTGGAAACACCATATATTTT
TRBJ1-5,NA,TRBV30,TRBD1,CAWSATGGRQPQHF,TGTGCCTGGAGTGCCACAGGGGGACGGCAGCCCCAGCATTTT
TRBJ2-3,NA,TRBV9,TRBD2,CASSEGLAGGPTDTQYF,TGTGCCAGCAGCGAGGGACTAGCGGGGGGGCCCACAGATACGCAGTATTTT
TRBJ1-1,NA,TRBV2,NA,CASRPDSGSTMNTEAFF,TGTGCCAGCAGACCAGACAGTGGGTCAACTATGAACACTGAAGCTTTCTTT
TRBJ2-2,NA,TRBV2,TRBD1,CASSELGQGTGELFF,TGTGCCAGCAGTGAACTGGGACAGGGAACGGGGGAGCTGTTTTTT
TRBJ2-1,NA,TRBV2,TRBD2,CASTRTSGALPNEQFF,TGTGCCAGCACGAGGACTAGCGGGGCTCTCCCCAATGAGCAGTTCTTC
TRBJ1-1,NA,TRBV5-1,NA,CASSGQMNTEAFF,TGCGCCAGCAGCGGGCAGATGAACACTGAAGCTTTCTTT
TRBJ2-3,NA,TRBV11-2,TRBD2,CASSLEAGGTDTQYF,TGTGCCAGCAGCTTAGAAGCGGGAGGAACAGATACGCAGTATTTT